What follows are 24 T cell receptor beta chains derived from one specimen sequenced in a study of blood T cell repertoires in COVID-19. The data were produced by immunoSEQ multiplex PCR, yet TCRdb's version contains in-frame clones alone and is incomplete. The data contain approximately 300,000 clones, about nine tenths of them seen just once; the ten biggest clones take up roughly 7.3%. What was sequenced was peripheral blood. The receptor source for this set is a woman aged 25 to 39 with COVID-19, enrolled during active disease.

The chain's CDR3 is CAISEGSAHTGELFF. CDR3 nucleotide sequence: TGTGCCATCAGTGAGGGTAGCGCGCACACCGGGGAGCTGTTTTTT. J is TRBJ2-2 and V is TRBV10-3; tentatively, D is TRBD2 (5 bases). The germline CDR1 and CDR2 sequences are ENHRY and SYGVKD. V was trimmed by 2 bases and J by 3 bases, leaving 10 bases between them. The length of the CDR3 is 15 residues.

The count of this clone is one. The V and J genes are TRBV15 and TRBJ1-1; D might be TRBD1 (5 bases). The germline V gene has CDR1 LNHNV and CDR2 YYDKDF (reference sequence). Trimming pared 8 bases from V and 11 bases from J, leaving 24 bases between. This CDR3 is 14 amino acids long. The CDR3 sequence is CATAKGPRFRAAFF. The CDR3 DNA follows: TGTGCCACCGCAAAGGGGCCGAGGTTCCGGGCGGCTTTCTTT.

This clone has a single count. The chain uses TRBV28 and TRBJ1-5, with D tentatively TRBD1 (5 bases). CDR3 length: 14 amino acids. Trimming stripped 2 bases from V and 5 bases from J, with 10 bases between. Germline lookup yields CDR1 MDHEN and CDR2 SYDVKM. The CDR3 DNA reads TGTGCCAGCAGTTTAGGGGGGTACCATCAGCCCCAGCATTTT. Amino acid sequence: CASSLGGYHQPQHF. Based on the CDR3 plus reference TRBV28 and TRBJ1-5, the full variable domain is DVKVTQSSRYLVKRTGEKVFLECVQDMDHENMFWYRQDPGLGLRLIYFSYDVKMKEKGDIPEGYSVSREKKERFSLILESASTNQTSMYLCASSLGGYHQPQHFGDGTRLSIL.

The chain couples TRBV28 to TRBJ2-7, with TRBD2 matching over 13 bases. The CDR3 has 16 residues. Trimming removed 8 bases from V and 6 bases from J; junction bases left unmatched: 13. CDR1 is MDHEN and CDR2 is SYDVKM in the germline V gene. The CDR3 here is CASGAKGLAGSREQYF. CDR3 coding DNA: TGTGCCAGCGGGGCAAAGGGACTAGCGGGATCCCGCGAGCAGTACTTC.

Comments on this clone: Other DNA sequences in the same sample also yield this CDR3. V usage is TRBV5-6 and J usage is TRBJ1-1; 7 bases are a match to TRBD1. Germline V gene data show CDR1 as SGHDT and CDR2 as YYEEEE. Losses at the gene ends were 1 base for V and 0 bases for J; bases not matched to a gene: 0. This CDR3 spans 14 amino acids. CDR3 loop: CASSLTGVNTEAFF. The CDR3 bases are TGTGCCAGCAGCTTGACAGGGGTGAACACTGAAGCTTTCTTT.

The chain carries TRBV18 and TRBJ2-3; unclear D gene. The CDR3 runs 13 residues. Trimming left V 3 bases short and J 4 bases short, with 8 bases between. Germline CDR1 is KGHSH and CDR2 is LQKENI. In nucleotides, the CDR3 is TGTGCCAGCTCACCGAGCCCCGCAGATACGCAGTATTTT. It codes for CASSPSPADTQYF.

This chain connects TRBV6-6 to TRBJ2-5; TRBD2 might be the D (6 bases). Germline V gene data show CDR1 as MNHNY and CDR2 as SVGAGI (reference sequence). The CDR3 has 14 residues. Trimming pared 6 bases from V and 4 bases from J, leaving 15 bases between. The CDR3 DNA reads TGTGCCAGCAGCACTGGGGGGAGGTTAGAGACCCAGTACTTC. This encodes CASSTGGRLETQYF.

This chain joins TRBV5-1 and TRBJ1-1; TRBD1 matches at 11 bases. V shed 3 bases, J shed 3 bases, and the junction held 4 bases outside the gene matches. The CDR3 runs 15 residues. Germline V lookup: CDR1 SGHRS, CDR2 YFSETQ. CDR3 loop: CASSSWGQGDTEAFF. Here the CDR3 DNA reads TGCGCCAGCAGCTCTTGGGGACAGGGGGACACTGAAGCTTTCTTT.

This clone was counted a single time. Different DNA sequences within this sample yield the same CDR3. The chain is built from TRBV24-1 and TRBJ2-5; D unclear. This CDR3 is built from 12 residues. Trimming cost V 2 bases and J 2 bases, with 2 bases left between them. CDR1 is KGHDR, CDR2 SFDVKD, per germline. CDR3 in amino acids: CATSDSQETQYF. CDR3 DNA: TGTGCCACCAGTGATTCGCAAGAGACCCAGTACTTC.

V usage is TRBV28 and J usage is TRBJ2-7; 9 bases are a match to TRBD1. Germline loops: CDR1 MDHEN, CDR2 SYDVKM. The CDR3 totals 16 residues. Trimming cost V 5 bases and J 2 bases; bases outside gene matches: 10. The CDR3 region is CASSPRDRAYTYEQYF. The CDR3 DNA sequence: TGTGCCAGCAGTCCCCGGGACAGGGCTTATACCTACGAGCAGTACTTC.

A single count supports this clone. The V gene is TRBV5-6, the J gene TRBJ1-6; 10 bases line up with TRBD1. The V and J ends lost 4 bases and 14 bases, in that order; junction bases with no gene match: 9. CDR3 length equals 14 residues. CDR1 is SGHDT and CDR2 is YYEEEE in the germline V gene. DNA of the CDR3: TGTGCCAGCAGCCTTACCGGGACAGGGGCTACCCTCCACTTT. This encodes CASSLTGTGATLHF.

The V call is TRBV29-1, the J call TRBJ2-5, with 12 bases that match TRBD2. The CDR3 extends over 15 amino acids. The trim removed 1 base at V and 7 bases at J, leaving 7 bases unmatched. CDR1 and CDR2 (germline): SQVTM, ANQGSEA. The CDR3 DNA reads as TGCAGCGTTGAAGGCCTAGCGGGAGGGCCGGTGACCCAGTACTTC. It specifies CSVEGLAGGPVTQYF.

The chain couples TRBV9 to TRBJ1-5; D remains ambiguous. CDR1 and CDR2 (germline): SGDLS, YYNGEE. The CDR3 loop spans 16 amino acids. Trimming cost V 0 bases and J 0 bases, with 10 bases left between them. CDR3 in amino acids: CASSVGPDYSNQPQHF. The CDR3 nucleotides are TGTGCCAGCAGCGTAGGACCGGACTATAGCAATCAGCCCCAGCATTTT.

This chain links TRBV5-1 with TRBJ2-7; 11 nucleotides match TRBD1. This CDR3 has 14 residues. Germline loops: CDR1 SGHRS, CDR2 YFSETQ. J lost 5 bases, V lost 4 bases, and 5 bases had no gene match. The CDR3 sequence is CASSPGQGANEQYF. Written as DNA, the CDR3 is TGCGCCAGCAGCCCCGGACAGGGGGCAAACGAGCAGTACTTC.

The chain joins TRBV19 to TRBJ2-1; TRBD2 matches 9 bases. Germline V gene sequence: CDR1 LNHDA, CDR2 SQIVND (reference sequence). The CDR3 is 16 residues long. J lost 2 bases, V lost 1 base, and 3 bases had no gene match. CDR3 loop: CASSIGLAAAYNEQFF. CDR3 coding DNA: TGTGCCAGTAGTATAGGACTAGCGGCGGCCTACAATGAGCAGTTCTTC. Full variable domain (missing parts from reference TRBV19 and TRBJ2-1): DGGITQSPKYLFRKEGQNVTLSCEQNLNHDAMYWYRQDPGQGLRLIYYSQIVNDFQKGDIAEGYSVSREKKESFPLTVTSAQKNPTAFYLCASSIGLAAAYNEQFFGPGTRLTVL.

V is TRBV4-1 and J is TRBJ2-1, with a possible D match to TRBD2 (6 bases). CDR1 and CDR2 from the germline V gene are MGHRA and YSYEKL. The CDR3 runs 20 residues. Trimming stripped 4 bases from V and 0 bases from J, with 25 bases between. CDR3: CASSLLSPLTLAPSYNEQFF. The CDR3 DNA is TGCGCCAGCAGCCTTCTTAGCCCCCTGACTCTAGCGCCCTCCTACAATGAGCAGTTCTTC.

J is TRBJ2-5 and V is TRBV9; 10 nucleotides agree with TRBD1. There are 13 residues in the CDR3. Unmatched junction bases numbered 5, after V lost 7 bases and J lost 5 bases. CDR1 SGDLS and CDR2 YYNGEE come from the germline V gene. The CDR3 protein is CASGLGQGETQYF. In DNA form, the CDR3 reads TGTGCCAGCGGTTTGGGACAGGGGGAGACCCAGTACTTC.

Remarks on this clone: The same CDR3 can be traced to other DNA sequences in this sample. This chain connects TRBV11-2 to TRBJ1-5, with D hard to call. With 2 bases removed from V and 5 bases from J, the gap between germline ends came to 7 bases. Germline V gene sequence: CDR1 SGHAT, CDR2 FQNNGV. This CDR3 contains 13 residues. CDR3 sequence: CASSLRGDQPQHF. The CDR3 DNA reads as TGTGCCAGCAGCTTACGCGGTGATCAGCCCCAGCATTTT.

The rearrangement links TRBV7-2 to TRBJ1-2, with D possibly being TRBD1 (5 bases). Per the germline V gene, CDR1 is SGHTA and CDR2 is FQGNSA. The CDR3 covers 12 residues. V lost 6 bases and J lost 8, with 13 bases in between. The CDR3 here is CASSPSGLGYTF. CDR3 nucleotide sequence: TGTGCCAGCAGTCCTTCGGGACTCGGCTACACCTTC.

The chain recombines TRBV14 with TRBJ2-5; D call uncertain. The ends were cut back, 3 bases at V and 7 bases at J, with 6 bases in the middle. The CDR3 consists of 11 residues. Germline loops: CDR1 SGHDN, CDR2 FVKESK. In nucleotides, the CDR3 is TGTGCCAGCAGCCAGGGCTGGACCCAGTACTTC. It codes for CASSQGWTQYF.

The V and J genes are TRBV6-5 and TRBJ2-7; possible D gene TRBD1, 5 bases. CDR1 is MNHEY, CDR2 SVGAGI, per germline. The CDR3 is 13 amino acids. V was shortened by 7 bases and J by 0 bases, with 10 bases between the two germline ends. The CDR3 region has the DNA TGTGCCAGCATAACAGGTTTCTCCTACGAGCAGTACTTC. Protein product: CASITGFSYEQYF.

This rearrangement joins TRBV28 to TRBJ1-4; D is uncertain. V was shortened by 2 bases and J by 7 bases, with 11 bases between the two germline ends. Germline V gives CDR1 MDHEN, CDR2 SYDVKM. The CDR3 length is 14 residues. CDR3 sequence: CASSLTGLGEKLFF. For the CDR3, the DNA is TGTGCCAGCAGTTTAACGGGTCTCGGTGAAAAACTGTTTTTT.

This chain joins TRBV7-2 and TRBJ1-1; maybe TRBD1 (6 bases). V was pared by 4 bases and J by 6 bases, with 15 bases between. The CDR3 has 14 residues. CDR1 SGHTA and CDR2 FQGNSA come from the germline V gene. CDR3 residues: CASSSQGGVAEAFF. Here the CDR3 DNA reads TGTGCCAGCAGCTCGCAAGGGGGTGTTGCTGAAGCTTTCTTT. Complete variable domain (other parts from reference TRBV7-2 and TRBJ1-1): GAGVSQSPSNKVTEKGKDVELRCDPISGHTALYWYRQSLGQGLEFLIYFQGNSAPDKSGLPSDRFSAERTGGSVSTLTIQRTQQEDSAVYLCASSSQGGVAEAFFGQGTRLTVV.

V and J are TRBV5-6 and TRBJ2-7; TRBD2 matches at 15 bases. Per germline, CDR1 SGHDT and CDR2 YYEEEE. This CDR3 region has 16 residues. V lost 4 bases to trimming and J lost 3 bases; unmatched junction nucleotides: 5. Here the CDR3 DNA reads TGTGCCAGCAGCCCGTGGGGACTAGCGGGAGGCTACGAGCAGTACTTC. Protein: CASSPWGLAGGYEQYF.